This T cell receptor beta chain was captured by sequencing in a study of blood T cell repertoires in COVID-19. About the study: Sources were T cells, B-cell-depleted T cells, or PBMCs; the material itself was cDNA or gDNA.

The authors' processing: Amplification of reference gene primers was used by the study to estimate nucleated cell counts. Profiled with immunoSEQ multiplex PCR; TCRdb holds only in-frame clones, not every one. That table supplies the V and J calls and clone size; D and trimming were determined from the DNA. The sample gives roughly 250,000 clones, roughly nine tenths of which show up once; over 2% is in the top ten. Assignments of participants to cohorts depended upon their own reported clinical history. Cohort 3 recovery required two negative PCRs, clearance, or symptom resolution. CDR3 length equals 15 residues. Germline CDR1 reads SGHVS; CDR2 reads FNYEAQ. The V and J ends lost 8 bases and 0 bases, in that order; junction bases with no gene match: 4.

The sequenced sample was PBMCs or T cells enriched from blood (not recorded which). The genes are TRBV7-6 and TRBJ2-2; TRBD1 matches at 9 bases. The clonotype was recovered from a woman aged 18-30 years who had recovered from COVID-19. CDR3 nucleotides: TGTGCCAGCGGTCGACAGGGGGCGAACACCGGGGAGCTGTTTTTT. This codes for CASGRQGANTGELFF.